This T cell receptor (beta chain) was sequenced in a study of T-cell memory formation after mild COVID-19. The CDR3 extends over 16 amino acids. After removal of 5 bases from V and 4 bases from J, the junction contained 11 bases not matched to a gene. Germline V lookup: CDR1 SEHNR, CDR2 FQNEAQ (reference sequence). MiXCR was run by TCRdb on the 5' RACE reads, yielding one entry per CDR3 protein. The sample records roughly 350,000 distinct CDR3 sequences, 21% being singletons. The sequencing sample was made of PBMCs or a T cell subset sorted from them (not recorded which). The TCR comes from an adult woman who had mild COVID-19 (a few samples of this study predate the infection). Cell type and time point are not known. The V call is TRBV7-9, the J call TRBJ2-1; 7 nucleotides agree with TRBD2. DNA for the CDR3: TGTGCCAGCAGCCCGCATGAGGGAGGGAGGTACAATGAGCAGTTCTTC. Its protein product is CASSPHEGGRYNEQFF.